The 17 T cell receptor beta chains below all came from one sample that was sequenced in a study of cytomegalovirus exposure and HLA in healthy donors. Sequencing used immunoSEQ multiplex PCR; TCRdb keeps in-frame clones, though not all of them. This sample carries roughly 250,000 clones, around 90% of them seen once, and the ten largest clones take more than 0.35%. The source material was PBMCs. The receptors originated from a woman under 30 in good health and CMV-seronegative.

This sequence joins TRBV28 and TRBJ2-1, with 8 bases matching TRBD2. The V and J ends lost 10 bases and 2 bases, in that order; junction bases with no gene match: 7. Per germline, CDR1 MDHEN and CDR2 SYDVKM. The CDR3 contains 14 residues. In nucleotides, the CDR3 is TGTGCCACAAAAAGCGGGGGTACCTACAATGAGCAGTTCTTC. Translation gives CATKSGGTYNEQFF. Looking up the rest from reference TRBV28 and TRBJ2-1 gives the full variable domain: DVKVTQSSRYLVKRTGEKVFLECVQDMDHENMFWYRQDPGLGLRLIYFSYDVKMKEKGDIPEGYSVSREKKERFSLILESASTNQTSMYLCATKSGGTYNEQFFGPGTRLTVL.

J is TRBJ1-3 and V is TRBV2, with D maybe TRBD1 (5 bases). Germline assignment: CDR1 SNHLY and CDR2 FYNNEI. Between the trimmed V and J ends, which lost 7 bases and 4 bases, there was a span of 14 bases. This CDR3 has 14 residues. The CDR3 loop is CASTLDRQGNTIYF. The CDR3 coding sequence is TGTGCCAGCACCTTAGACAGACAGGGAAACACCATATATTTT.

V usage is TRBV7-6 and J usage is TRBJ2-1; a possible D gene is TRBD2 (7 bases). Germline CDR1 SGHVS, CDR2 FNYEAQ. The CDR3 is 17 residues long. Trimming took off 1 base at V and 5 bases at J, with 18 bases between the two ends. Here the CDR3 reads CASSLGPGGGADNEQFF. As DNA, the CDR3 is TGTGCCAGCAGCTTAGGACCTGGTGGGGGGGCCGACAATGAGCAGTTCTTC.

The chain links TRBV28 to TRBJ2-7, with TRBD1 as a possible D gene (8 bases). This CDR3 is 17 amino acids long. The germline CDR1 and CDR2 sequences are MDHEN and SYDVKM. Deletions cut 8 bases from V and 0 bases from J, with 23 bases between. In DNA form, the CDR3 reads TGTGCCAGCGGGGGGGGACAGGCGGGAAAGAGCTCCTACGAGCAGTACGTC. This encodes CASGGGQAGKSSYEQYV.

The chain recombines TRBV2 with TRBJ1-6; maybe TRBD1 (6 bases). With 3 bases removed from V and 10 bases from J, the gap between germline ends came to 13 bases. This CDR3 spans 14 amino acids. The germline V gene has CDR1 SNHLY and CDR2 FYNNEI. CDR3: CASSDYRVGSPLHF. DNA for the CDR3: TGTGCCAGCAGTGACTACAGGGTAGGATCACCCCTCCACTTT.

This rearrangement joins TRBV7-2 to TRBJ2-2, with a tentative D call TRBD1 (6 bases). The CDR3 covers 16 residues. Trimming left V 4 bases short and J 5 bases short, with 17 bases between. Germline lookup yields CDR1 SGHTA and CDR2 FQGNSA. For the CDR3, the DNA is TGTGCCAGCAGCTCAACCCGTCTACAGGGAACCGGGGAGCTGTTTTTT. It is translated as CASSSTRLQGTGELFF.

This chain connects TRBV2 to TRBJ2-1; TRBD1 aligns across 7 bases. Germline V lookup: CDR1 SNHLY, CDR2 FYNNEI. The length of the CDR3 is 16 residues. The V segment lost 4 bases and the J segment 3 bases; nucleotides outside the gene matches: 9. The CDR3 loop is CASSVSGQGVYNEQFF. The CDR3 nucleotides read TGTGCCAGCAGTGTTAGTGGCCAGGGGGTCTACAATGAGCAGTTCTTC.

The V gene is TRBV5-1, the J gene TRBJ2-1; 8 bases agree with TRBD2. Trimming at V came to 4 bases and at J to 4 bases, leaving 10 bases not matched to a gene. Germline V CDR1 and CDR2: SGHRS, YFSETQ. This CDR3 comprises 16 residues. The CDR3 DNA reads TGCGCCAGCAGCGTCGACGTAGCGGGGTCTTACAATGAGCAGTTCTTC. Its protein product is CASSVDVAGSYNEQFF. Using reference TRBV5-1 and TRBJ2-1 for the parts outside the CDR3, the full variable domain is KAGVTQTPRYLIKTRGQQVTLSCSPISGHRSVSWYQQTPGQGLQFLFEYFSETQRNKGNFPGRFSGRQFSNSRSEMNVSTLELGDSALYLCASSVDVAGSYNEQFFGPGTRLTVL.

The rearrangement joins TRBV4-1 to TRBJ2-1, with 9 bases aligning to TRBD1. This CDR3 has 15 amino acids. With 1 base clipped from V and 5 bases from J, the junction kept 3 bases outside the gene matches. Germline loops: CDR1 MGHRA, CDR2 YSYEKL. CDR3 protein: CASSQAGQGNNEQFF. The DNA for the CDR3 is TGCGCCAGCAGCCAAGCGGGACAGGGTAACAATGAGCAGTTCTTC.

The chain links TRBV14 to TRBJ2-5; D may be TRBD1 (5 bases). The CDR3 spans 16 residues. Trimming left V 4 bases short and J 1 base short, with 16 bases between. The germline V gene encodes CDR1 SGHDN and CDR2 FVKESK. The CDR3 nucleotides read TGTGCCAGCAGCCTACCCTTGACAGCCGGCCAAGAGACCCAGTACTTC. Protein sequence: CASSLPLTAGQETQYF.

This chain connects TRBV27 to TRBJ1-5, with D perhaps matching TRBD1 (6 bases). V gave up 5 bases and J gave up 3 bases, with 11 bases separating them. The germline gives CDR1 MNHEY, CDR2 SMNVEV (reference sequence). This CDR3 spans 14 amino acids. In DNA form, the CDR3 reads TGTGCCAGCAGTATTAACAGGGCCAATCAGCCCCAGCATTTT. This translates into CASSINRANQPQHF.

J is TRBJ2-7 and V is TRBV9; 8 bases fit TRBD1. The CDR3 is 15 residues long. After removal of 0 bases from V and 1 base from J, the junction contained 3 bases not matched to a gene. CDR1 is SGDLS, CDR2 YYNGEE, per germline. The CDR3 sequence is CASSVEDRGSYEQYF. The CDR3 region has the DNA TGTGCCAGCAGCGTAGAAGACAGGGGATCCTACGAGCAGTACTTC. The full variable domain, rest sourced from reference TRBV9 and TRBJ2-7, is DSGVTQTPKHLITATGQRVTLRCSPRSGDLSVYWYQQSLDQGLQFLIQYYNGEERAKGNILERFSAQQFPDLHSELNLSSLELGDSALYFCASSVEDRGSYEQYFGPGTRLTVT.

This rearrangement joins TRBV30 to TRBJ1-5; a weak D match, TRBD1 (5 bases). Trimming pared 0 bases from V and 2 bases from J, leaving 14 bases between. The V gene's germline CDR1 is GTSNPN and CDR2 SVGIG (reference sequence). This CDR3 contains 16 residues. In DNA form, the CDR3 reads TGTGCCTGGAGTGTACGAAGGGGAGGTGGCAATCAGCCCCAGCATTTT. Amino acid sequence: CAWSVRRGGGNQPQHF.

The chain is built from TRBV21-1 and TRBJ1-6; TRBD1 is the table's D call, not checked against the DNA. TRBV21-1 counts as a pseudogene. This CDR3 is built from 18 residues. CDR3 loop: CASSKALWTGAYNSPLHF. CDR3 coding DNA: TGTGCCAGCAGCAAAGCGCTTTGGACAGGGGCATATAATTCACCCCTCCACTTT.

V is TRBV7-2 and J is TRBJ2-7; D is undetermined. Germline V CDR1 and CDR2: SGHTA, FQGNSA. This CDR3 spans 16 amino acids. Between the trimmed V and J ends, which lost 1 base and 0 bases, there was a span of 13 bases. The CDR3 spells CASSLESRASSYEQYV. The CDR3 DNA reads TGTGCCAGCAGCTTAGAGTCTAGAGCCAGCTCCTACGAGCAGTACGTC.

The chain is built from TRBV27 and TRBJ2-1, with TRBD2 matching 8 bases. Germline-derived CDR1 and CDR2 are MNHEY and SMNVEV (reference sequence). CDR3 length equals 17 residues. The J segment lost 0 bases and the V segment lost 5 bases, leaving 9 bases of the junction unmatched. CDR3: CASSPSGGWSSYNEQFF. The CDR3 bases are TGTGCCAGCAGTCCGAGCGGGGGTTGGAGCTCCTACAATGAGCAGTTCTTC.

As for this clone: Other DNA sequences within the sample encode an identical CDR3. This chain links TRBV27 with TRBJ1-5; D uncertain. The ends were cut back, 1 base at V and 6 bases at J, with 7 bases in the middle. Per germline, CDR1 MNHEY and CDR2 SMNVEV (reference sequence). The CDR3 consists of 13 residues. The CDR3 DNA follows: TGTGCCAGCAGTTTATGGAGCGGTCAGCCCCAGCATTTT. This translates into CASSLWSGQPQHF.